These 32 T cell receptor beta chains were sequenced from one sample in a study of tumor and adjacent non-tumor tissue in lung cancer. RNA was extracted from bulk tissue without any cell sorting. TCRbeta libraries were built with three rounds of nested PCR, modified from ARM-PCR. TCRdb itself ran the multiplex PCR reads through MiXCR, one entry per CDR3 protein. The table shows more than 90,000 distinct CDR3 sequences, with 67% occurring only once. The sequenced material came from lung tumor tissue. These receptors originate from a man aged 60 to 69 with non-small cell lung cancer.

The table lists this clonotype with many counts. This chain links TRBV4-3 with TRBJ1-5, with 8 bases fitting TRBD1. The CDR3 consists of 14 residues. Trimming removed 4 bases from V and 6 bases from J; junction bases left unmatched: 5. The germline CDR1 and CDR2 sequences are LGHNA and YSLEER. This CDR3 is CASSLDRGGQPQHF. Written as DNA, the CDR3 is TGCGCCAGCAGCCTAGACAGGGGAGGTCAGCCCCAGCATTTT.

This rearrangement joins TRBV6-2 or TRBV6-3 to TRBJ2-7; 10 nucleotides align to TRBD2. After removal of 7 bases from V and 9 bases from J, the junction contained 15 bases not matched to a gene. This CDR3 is built from 15 residues. Germline V lookup: CDR1 MNHEY, CDR2 SVGEGT. The CDR3 nucleotides read TGTGCCAGCACCCACTCTAGCGGGGGTCGCCACGCGCAGTACTTC. This encodes CASTHSSGGRHAQYF.

This clonotype occurred a few times. One end of the junction does not line up with germline, which may come from a read error. V and J are TRBV10-3 and TRBJ1-1, with D perhaps matching TRBD1 (6 bases). CDR3 size: 14 residues. Germline V gives CDR1 ENHRY, CDR2 SYGVKD. This CDR3 is CAISESGAAAEAFF. The CDR3 DNA reads TGCGCCATCAGTGAGTCGGGGGCGGCTGCTGAAGCTTTCTTT.

Of note for this clonotype: Germline is not matched at one junction end, which may reflect a read error. This chain connects TRBV12-3 or TRBV12-4 to TRBJ2-3, with D unclear. The CDR3 is 11 amino acids. CDR3 protein: CVSSLLDTQYF. The DNA for the CDR3 is TGTGTCAGCAGTCTGCTAGATACGCAGTATTTT.

Remarks on this clonotype: A read error may account for a junction end that differs from germline. V is TRBV6-2 or TRBV6-3 and J is TRBJ2-1, with 13 positions matching TRBD2. The CDR3 spans 15 residues. CDR1 is MNHEY, CDR2 SVGEGT, per germline. CDR3 in DNA: TGTACCAGCAGTACCACTAGCGGGAGGGTCAATGAGCAGTTCTTC. Its protein product is CTSSTTSGRVNEQFF.

This clonotype was observed at least ten times. V and J are TRBV6-1 and TRBJ1-2; possibly TRBD1 for D (6 bases). Germline CDR1 MNHNS, CDR2 SASEGT. V dropped 1 base and J dropped 3 bases, with 9 bases sitting between them. This CDR3 is 14 amino acids long. The CDR3 reads CASSEGGGYYGYTF. The CDR3 bases are TGTGCCAGCAGTGAAGGTGGGGGCTACTATGGCTACACCTTC.

Regarding this clonotype: This clone may be a read error of a much larger clone one base away. CDR3 nucleotide sequence: TGCAATGCTAGATCGCCTACAGGGTTCGAGCAGTACTTC. Translation: CNARSPTGFEQYF. The J gene is TRBJ2-7, the V gene TRBV20-1, with a weak D call TRBD1 (6 bases). The CDR3 consists of 13 residues. Germline assignment: CDR1 DFQATT and CDR2 SNEGSKA (reference sequence).

On this clonotype itself: A read error is possible here, since a much larger clone lies one base away. The genes are TRBV20-1 and TRBJ2-7; D remains unclear. V was clipped by 0 bases and J by 4 bases, with 7 bases between them. Germline V gene sequence: CDR1 DFQATT, CDR2 SNEGSKA (reference sequence). CDR3 length: 12 amino acids. The CDR3 is CSAREWGYEQYF. The CDR3 DNA sequence: TGCAGTGCTAGAGAGTGGGGATACGAGCAGTACTTC.

On this clonotype itself: Germline is not matched at one junction end, which may reflect a read error. The J gene is TRBJ1-6, the V gene TRBV6-1; a weak D match, TRBD1 (5 bases). Germline V lookup: CDR1 MNHNS, CDR2 SASEGT. CDR3 length: 15 residues. In DNA, the CDR3 is TGTGCCAACAGTGAAGGGGCCCTGGGGAATTCACCCCTCCACTTC. The encoded protein is CANSEGALGNSPLHF.

As to this clonotype: Compared with germline, one end of the junction differs, possibly owing to a read error. V is TRBV29-1 and J is TRBJ1-2; 7 bases are shared with TRBD1. Germline V gives CDR1 SQVTM, CDR2 ANQGSEA. The CDR3 is 13 amino acids. CDR3 sequence: CSVGTGPNYGYTF. The CDR3 nucleotides are TGCAGCGTTGGGACAGGACCGAACTATGGCTACACTTTC.

This clonotype was seen repeatedly, ten times or more. This chain uses TRBV6-2 or TRBV6-3 with TRBJ1-2; a possible D gene is TRBD1 (6 bases). V shed 3 bases and J shed 3 bases, with 8 bases lying between them. Germline V lookup: CDR1 MNHEY, CDR2 SVGEGT. The CDR3 length is 13 residues. CDR3 in amino acids: CASSYNRDYGYTF. CDR3 DNA: TGTGCCAGCAGTTATAACAGGGACTATGGCTACACCTTC.

J is TRBJ1-1 and V is TRBV11-1, with a weak D call TRBD1 (5 bases). CDR3 length: 15 residues. Looked up from germline, CDR1 is SGHAT and CDR2 is FQDESV (reference sequence). CDR3 amino acids: CVSSLKRGPDTEAFF. In DNA, the CDR3 is TGTGTCAGTAGTTTGAAGAGGGGCCCGGACACTGAAGCTTTCTTT. Using reference TRBV11-1 and TRBJ1-1 for the parts outside the CDR3, the full variable domain is EAEVAQSPRYKITEKSQAVAFWCDPISGHATLYWYRQILGQGPELLVQFQDESVVDDSQLPKDRFSAERLKGVDSTLKIQPAELGDSAMYLCVSSLKRGPDTEAFFGQGTRLTVV.

A remark on this clonotype: One end of the junction varies from germline; a read error may be responsible. J is TRBJ1-4 and V is TRBV6-6; D gene unclear. The germline V gene encodes CDR1 MNHNY and CDR2 SVGAGI (reference sequence). This CDR3 has 12 amino acids. CDR3 amino acids: CASSVQNEKQFF. In nucleotides, the CDR3 is TGTGCCAGCAGCGTGCAGAATGAAAAACAGTTTTTT.

In this sample, this clonotype turned up many times. J is TRBJ1-6 and V is TRBV30; no definite D call. Per germline, CDR1 GTSNPN and CDR2 SVGIG (reference sequence). The CDR3 length is 14 residues. Trimming removed 0 bases at V and 5 bases at J, with 8 bases between. The CDR3 here is CAWSVARNNSPLHF. CDR3 in DNA: TGTGCCTGGAGTGTAGCCAGAAATAATTCACCCCTCCACTTT.

As for this clonotype: A much larger clone lies a single base off, so this may be a read error. The chain carries TRBV6-2 or TRBV6-3 and TRBJ2-7, with D perhaps given as TRBD1 or TRBD2 (6 bases each). V gave up 4 bases and J gave up 8 bases, with 18 bases separating them. Germline CDR1 and CDR2: MNHEY and SVGEGT. CDR3 length: 14 amino acids. The CDR3 DNA reads as TGTGCCAGCAGTTCACAGGGACTGGGGTTCAAGCAGTACTTC. Translation: CASSSQGLGFKQYF.

This clonotype has only a few counts. The V and J genes are TRBV6-5 and TRBJ1-1, with D unclear. The V gene's germline CDR1 is MNHEY and CDR2 SVGAGI. CDR3 length: 13 amino acids. V lost 6 bases to trimming and J lost 5 bases, with 13 bases between them. CDR3 nucleotide sequence: TGTGCCAGCAGCTTCTTGGTGGGGACTGAAGCTTTCTTT. As protein: CASSFLVGTEAFF.

As to this clonotype: The junction and the germline gene differ at one end; a read error may be behind it. The rearrangement links TRBV4-2 to TRBJ2-1, with 9 positions matching TRBD2. Germline V gene data show CDR1 as LGHNA and CDR2 as YNFKEQ. This CDR3 is 16 amino acids long. The CDR3 reads CANRQDVAGGYNEQFF. CDR3 nucleotides: TGTGCCAACAGGCAAGATGTGGCGGGAGGGTACAATGAACAGTTCTTC.

About this clonotype: A much larger clone differs from this one at a single base, so this may be a read error. This chain uses TRBV11-2 with TRBJ2-1; D uncertain. This CDR3 contains 12 residues. Per the germline V gene, CDR1 is SGHAT and CDR2 is FQNNGV. The CDR3 coding sequence is TGTGCCAGCAACTTAGAGTTTCATGAGCAGTTCTTC. Protein sequence: CASNLEFHEQFF.

As to this clonotype: One end of the junction varies from germline; a read error may be responsible. The chain employs TRBV4-3 and TRBJ2-1; weak D call: TRBD2 (5 bases). Germline lookup yields CDR1 LGHNA and CDR2 YSLEER. The CDR3 sequence is 16 residues long. The CDR3 DNA reads TGTGCCAGCGGCCAAGTGGTGTCGGTTTCCTACAATGAGCAGTTCTTC. This gives the protein CASGQVVSVSYNEQFF.

To note about this clonotype: Mismatch with germline at one junction end may stem from a read error. The chain carries TRBV6-5 and TRBJ1-6; 7 nucleotides agree with TRBD1. CDR1 and CDR2 (germline): MNHEY, SVGAGI. There are 14 residues in the CDR3. Written as DNA, the CDR3 is TGTGCCAGCAGAGAGTCAGGGGGTTCTTGCCCCCCCCACTTT. Protein: CASRESGGSCPPHF.

On this clonotype itself: An end of the junction does not agree with germline; a read error may underlie this. The rearrangement joins TRBV11-3 to TRBJ2-5, with D possibly matching TRBD2 (6 bases). Germline CDR1 is SGHNT and CDR2 is YENEEA. This CDR3 has 17 residues. This chain's CDR3 is CASNFKGNGSDQETQYF. DNA for the CDR3: TGTGCCAGCAACTTTAAGGGTAACGGGAGTGATCAAGAGACCCAGTACTTT.

In its sample, this clonotype was seen a few times. CDR3 DNA sequence: TGTGCCAGCAGCCTAGGATTGCACGAGCAGTTCTTC. It encodes CASSLGLHEQFF. The chain carries TRBV11-2 and TRBJ2-7; D remains ambiguous. The DNA end is a closer match to TRBJ2-1, so the J assignment may be wrong. Germline-derived CDR1 and CDR2 are SGHAT and FQNNGV. CDR3 length: 12 amino acids.

To note about this clonotype: This may come from a read error, since a much larger clone is one base off. The CDR3, as DNA: TGCAGTGCTAGGCAACAAGAGACCCAGCACTTC. As protein: CSARQQETQHF. V is TRBV20-1 and J is TRBJ2-5; D gene ambiguous. Germline lookup yields CDR1 DFQATT and CDR2 SNEGSKA (reference sequence). This CDR3 has 11 residues.

In regard to this clonotype: Relative to the germline gene, one junction end is altered; a read error may explain this. The rearrangement uses TRBV7-9 and TRBJ2-3; 14 positions match TRBD2. Germline values: CDR1 SEHNR, CDR2 FQNEAQ (reference sequence). This CDR3 comprises 17 residues. DNA of the CDR3: TGCGCCAGCAGCTTAGGCGGGACTAGCGGGAGCCGCGATACGCGGTATTTT. Protein product: CASSLGGTSGSRDTRYF. The complete variable domain, with remaining parts taken from reference TRBV7-9 and TRBJ2-3, reads DTGVSQNPRHKITKRGQNVTFRCDPISEHNRLYWYRQTLGQGPEFLTYFQNEAQLEKSRLLSDRFSAERPKGSFSTLEIQRTEQGDSAMYLCASSLGGTSGSRDTRYFGPGTRLTVL.

About this clonotype: Possible read error: a much larger clone is one base away. This chain connects TRBV11-2 to TRBJ1-1; D not certain. The V and J ends lost 5 bases and 7 bases respectively, with 17 bases between them. The length of the CDR3 is 14 residues. The germline gives CDR1 SGHAT, CDR2 FQNNGV. CDR3 in DNA: TGTGCCAGCAGCGCCCTCATGGGCTTGCGTGAAGCTTTCTTT. Protein product: CASSALMGLREAFF.

V gene TRBV29-1 combines with J gene TRBJ2-2, with 12 bases identical to TRBD2. This CDR3 has 14 amino acids. The V gene's germline CDR1 is SQVTM and CDR2 ANQGSEA. The CDR3 sequence is CSLELAGGTGELFF. CDR3 DNA sequence: TGCAGTCTTGAACTAGCGGGAGGAACCGGGGAGCTGTTTTTT.

With respect to this clonotype: Sequence at one end of the junction differs from germline and may be a read error. The V gene is TRBV29-1, the J gene TRBJ2-1; the match to TRBD2 covers 8 bases. Germline V gene lookup returns CDR1 SQVTM and CDR2 ANQGSEA. This CDR3 is built from 13 residues. CDR3 protein: CSVVETSVYEQFF. The DNA of the CDR3 is TGTAGCGTTGTGGAGACTAGCGTGTATGAGCAGTTCTTC.

This clonotype has at least ten counts. The gene calls are TRBV6-5 and TRBJ2-2, with 8 bases aligning to TRBD1. Germline values: CDR1 MNHEY, CDR2 SVGAGI. Losses at the gene ends were 0 bases for V and 0 bases for J; bases not matched to a gene: 6. The CDR3 extends over 18 amino acids. The CDR3 sequence: CASSYSYVTGANTGELFF. DNA for the CDR3: TGTGCCAGCAGTTACTCGTATGTGACAGGGGCGAACACCGGGGAGCTGTTTTTT.

This clonotype showed up just a few times. Just one base apart from a much larger clone, this may be a read error. V is TRBV10-3 and J is TRBJ2-2; D ambiguous. The CDR3 covers 16 residues. Germline lookup yields CDR1 ENHRY and CDR2 SYGVKD. The V end lost 0 bases, the J end lost 2 bases, and 10 bases lay between the germline ends. The CDR3 here is CAISESDGINTGELFF. The CDR3 DNA reads as TGTGCCATCAGTGAGTCGGATGGGATTAACACCGGGGAGCTGTTTTTT.

As regards this clonotype: One end of the junction is discordant with germline, which a read error may explain. V usage is TRBV6-2 or TRBV6-3 and J usage is TRBJ2-1; 9 positions agree with TRBD2. CDR1 MNHEY and CDR2 SVGEGT come from the germline V gene. The CDR3 sequence is 16 residues long. CDR3 sequence (DNA): TGTGTCAGCAGCGCCCCGATAATAGCGGGGGACAATGAACAGTTCTTC. This translates into CVSSAPIIAGDNEQFF.

In the case of this clonotype: Here the CDR3 omits its conserved ending phenylalanine or tryptophan, so a read error is the likely source. This chain connects TRBV30 to TRBJ2-3; 11 bases are shared with TRBD2. The CDR3 runs 15 residues. The germline CDR1 and CDR2 sequences are GTSNPN and SVGIG (reference sequence). CDR3 bases: TGTGTGTGGAGTGTGACTAGCGGGGCCACAGATACGCAGTATCTT. Translating gives CVWSVTSGATDTQYL.

V is TRBV6-2 or TRBV6-3 and J is TRBJ2-4, with 9 bases identical to TRBD1. The CDR3 runs 13 residues. CDR1 is MNHEY, CDR2 SVGEGT, per germline. V trimming: 11 bases; J trimming: 8 bases; junction bases outside the gene matches: 10. The CDR3 protein is CAGNIQGADIQYF. The CDR3, as DNA: TGTGCCGGCAATATACAGGGGGCAGACATTCAGTACTTC.